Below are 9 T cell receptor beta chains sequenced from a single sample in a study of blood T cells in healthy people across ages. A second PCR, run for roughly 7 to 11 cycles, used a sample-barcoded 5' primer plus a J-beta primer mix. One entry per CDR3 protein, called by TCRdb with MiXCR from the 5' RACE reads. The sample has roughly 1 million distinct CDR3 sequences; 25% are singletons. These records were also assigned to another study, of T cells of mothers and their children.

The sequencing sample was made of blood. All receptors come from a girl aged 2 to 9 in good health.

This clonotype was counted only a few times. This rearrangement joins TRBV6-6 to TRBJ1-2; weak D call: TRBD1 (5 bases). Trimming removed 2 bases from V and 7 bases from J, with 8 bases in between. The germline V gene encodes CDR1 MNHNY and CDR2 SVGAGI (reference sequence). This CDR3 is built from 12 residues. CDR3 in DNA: TGTGCCAGCAGTTACGGGGGTCGTGGCTACACCTTC. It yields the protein CASSYGGRGYTF.

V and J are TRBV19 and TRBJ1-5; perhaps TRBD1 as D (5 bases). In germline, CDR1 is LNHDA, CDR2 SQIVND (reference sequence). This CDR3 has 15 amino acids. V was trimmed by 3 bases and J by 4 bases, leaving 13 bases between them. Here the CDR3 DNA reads TGTGCCAGTAGTATCAGTTGGGGGGGAAATCAGCCCCAGCATTTT. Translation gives CASSISWGGNQPQHF.

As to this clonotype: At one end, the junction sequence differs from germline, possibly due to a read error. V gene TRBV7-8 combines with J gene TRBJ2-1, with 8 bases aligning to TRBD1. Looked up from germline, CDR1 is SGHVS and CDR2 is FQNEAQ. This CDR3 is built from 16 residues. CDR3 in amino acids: CASSLAGQGNLYERFF. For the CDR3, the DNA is TGTGCCAGCAGCTTAGCTGGACAGGGAAACCTTTATGAGCGGTTCTTC.

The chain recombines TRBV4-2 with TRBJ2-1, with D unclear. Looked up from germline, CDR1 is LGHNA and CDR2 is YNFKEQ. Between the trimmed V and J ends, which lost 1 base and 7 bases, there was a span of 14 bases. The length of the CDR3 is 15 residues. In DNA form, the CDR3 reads TGTGCCAGCAGCCAAGCTTGGACGGAGAATAATGAGCAGTTCTTC. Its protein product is CASSQAWTENNEQFF.

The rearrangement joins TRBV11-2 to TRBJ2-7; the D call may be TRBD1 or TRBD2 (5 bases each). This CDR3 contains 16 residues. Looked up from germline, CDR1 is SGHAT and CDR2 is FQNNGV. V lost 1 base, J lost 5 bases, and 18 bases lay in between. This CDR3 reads CASSLVRWDGVDEQYF. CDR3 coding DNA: TGTGCCAGCAGCTTAGTAAGGTGGGACGGGGTAGACGAGCAGTACTTC.

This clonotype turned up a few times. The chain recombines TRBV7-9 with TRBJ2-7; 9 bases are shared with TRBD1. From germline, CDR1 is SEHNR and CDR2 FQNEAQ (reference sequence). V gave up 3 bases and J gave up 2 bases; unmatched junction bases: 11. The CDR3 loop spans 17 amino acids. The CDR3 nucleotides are TGTGCCAGCAGCTTTCCTCACCCCGGGACAGGGACCTACGAGCAGTACTTC. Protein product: CASSFPHPGTGTYEQYF.

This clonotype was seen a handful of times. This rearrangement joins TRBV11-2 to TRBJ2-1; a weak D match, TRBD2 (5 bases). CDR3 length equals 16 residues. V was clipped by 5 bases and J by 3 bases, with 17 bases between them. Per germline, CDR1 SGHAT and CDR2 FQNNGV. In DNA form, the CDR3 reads TGTGCCAGCAGCGACCTAGGAGGCCCCAACTACAATGAGCAGTTCTTC. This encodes CASSDLGGPNYNEQFF.

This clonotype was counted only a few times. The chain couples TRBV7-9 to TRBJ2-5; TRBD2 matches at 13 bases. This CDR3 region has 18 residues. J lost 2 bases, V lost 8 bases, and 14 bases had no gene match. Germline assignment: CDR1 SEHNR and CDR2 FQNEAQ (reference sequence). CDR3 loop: CASGYRLKLAGGQETQYF. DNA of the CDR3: TGTGCCAGCGGTTATCGTCTTAAACTAGCGGGGGGGCAAGAGACCCAGTACTTC.

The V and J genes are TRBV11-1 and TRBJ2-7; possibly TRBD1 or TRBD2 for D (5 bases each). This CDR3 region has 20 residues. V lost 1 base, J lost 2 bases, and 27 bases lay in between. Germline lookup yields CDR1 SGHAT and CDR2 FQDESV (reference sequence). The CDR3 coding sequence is TGTGCCAGCAGCTTAGTTTTTGATGGCAGGGACCCACAGAAAACCTACGAGCAGTACTTC. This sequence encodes CASSLVFDGRDPQKTYEQYF.